This T cell receptor (beta chain) was profiled in a study of blood T cell repertoires in COVID-19. As for the study in general: Spain, Italy and the United States supplied samples that represented acute and convalescent COVID-19. PBMCs, B-cell-depleted T cells, or T cells provided the cDNA or gDNA that made up the material.

V lost 4 bases, J lost 4 bases, and 10 bases lay in between. The CDR3 has 13 residues. Germline lookup yields CDR1 SEHNR and CDR2 FQNEAQ (reference sequence). Original handling: Estimated nucleated cell counts came from reference gene primer amplification. The table came from immunoSEQ multiplex PCR; TCRdb's copy has only in-frame clones and leaves some out. V and J calls and clone size come straight from that table; D and trimming were deduced from the DNA. The sample lists approximately 130,000 clones, around 87% occurring once. Specimen: peripheral blood. The rearrangement joins TRBV7-9 to TRBJ1-1, with D possibly matching TRBD1 (5 bases). This receptor was taken from a man aged 50 or older with active COVID-19. CDR3 nucleotide sequence: TGTGCCAGCAGCTGGGGGGGGACCACTGAAGCTTTCTTT. Its translation: CASSWGGTTEAFF.